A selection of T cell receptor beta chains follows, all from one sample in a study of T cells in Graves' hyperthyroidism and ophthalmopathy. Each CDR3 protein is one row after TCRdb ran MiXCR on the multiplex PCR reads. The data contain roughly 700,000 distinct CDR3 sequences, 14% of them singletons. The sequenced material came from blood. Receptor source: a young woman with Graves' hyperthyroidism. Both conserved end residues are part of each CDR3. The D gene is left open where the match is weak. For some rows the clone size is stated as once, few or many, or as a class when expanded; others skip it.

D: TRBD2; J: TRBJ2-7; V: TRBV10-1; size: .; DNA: TGCGCCAGCAGTGAGACAGAAGGGACTAACGGGAGTGAGACCTACGAGCAGTACTTC; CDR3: CASSETEGTNGSETYEQYF
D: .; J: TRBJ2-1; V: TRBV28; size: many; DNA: TGTGCCAGCAGTTCGCTGACCCCCGGAGGGGGGAACACCTTCAATGAGCAGTTCTTC; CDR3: CASSSLTPGGGNTFNEQFF
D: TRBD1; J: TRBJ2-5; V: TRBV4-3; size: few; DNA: TGCGCCAGCAGCCACGACCGAACAGGGGCGGAAGAGACCCAGTACTTC; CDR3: CASSHDRTGAEETQYF
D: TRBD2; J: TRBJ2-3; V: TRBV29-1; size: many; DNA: TGCAGTATTGGGGGTAGCGGGAGAAGCACAGATACGCAGTATTTT; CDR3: CSIGGSGRSTDTQYF
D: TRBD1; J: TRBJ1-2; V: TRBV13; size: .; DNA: TGTGCCAGCAGCTCGTTTCTTGGAACCCGGGACAGGGGCTATGGCTACACCTTC; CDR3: CASSSFLGTRDRGYGYTF
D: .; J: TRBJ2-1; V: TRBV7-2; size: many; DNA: TGTGCCAGCAGCTTAGCGTTTCTAGCGTCTAATGAGCAGTTCTTC; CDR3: CASSLAFLASNEQFF
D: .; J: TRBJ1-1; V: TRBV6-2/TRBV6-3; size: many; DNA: TGTGCCAGCAGTTTGGGGAACCTGGGCACTGAAGCTTTCTTT; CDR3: CASSLGNLGTEAFF
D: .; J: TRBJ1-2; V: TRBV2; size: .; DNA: TGTGCCAGCAGTGAGGCGAGAGGGTTCCTCTATGGCTACACCTTC; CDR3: CASSEARGFLYGYTF
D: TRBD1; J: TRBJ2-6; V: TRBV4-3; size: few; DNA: TGCGCCAGCAGCCAAGAGACAGGGGGCTCTGGGGCCAACGTCCTGACTTTC; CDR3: CASSQETGGSGANVLTF
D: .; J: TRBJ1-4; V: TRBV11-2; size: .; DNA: TGTGCCAGCAGCCAAGGGCAGTGGGAAAAACTGTTTTTT; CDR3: CASSQGQWEKLFF
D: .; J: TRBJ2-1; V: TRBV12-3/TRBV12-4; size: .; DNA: TGTGCCAGCAGTTTTTCTGCGTCCTACAATGAGCAGTTCTTC; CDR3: CASSFSASYNEQFF
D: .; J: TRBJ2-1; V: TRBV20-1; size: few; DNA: TGCAGTGCTAGAGTCCGGGGCGGGGCTTCCTACAATGAGCAGTTCTTC; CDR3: CSARVRGGASYNEQFF
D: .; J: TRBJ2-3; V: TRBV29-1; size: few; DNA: TGCAGCGTTATTGATGGAACAGATACGCAGTATTTT; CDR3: CSVIDGTDTQYF
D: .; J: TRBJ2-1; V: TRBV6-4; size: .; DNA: TGTGCCAGCAGTCTAGTGCTGGGAAGCAATGAGCAGTTCTTC; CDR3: CASSLVLGSNEQFF
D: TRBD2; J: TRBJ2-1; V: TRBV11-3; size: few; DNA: TGTGCCAGCAGCTTAGGGGGGACTAGCGGGAAGAAGAATGAGCAGTTCTTC; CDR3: CASSLGGTSGKKNEQFF
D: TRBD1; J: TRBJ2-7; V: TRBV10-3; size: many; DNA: TGTGCCATCAGTCTGGACAGGGCCTACGAGCAGTACTTC; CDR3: CAISLDRAYEQYF
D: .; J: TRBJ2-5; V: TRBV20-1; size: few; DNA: TGCAGTGCCTCCGTACTTCCGAGGGGTCCCGACCAGTACTTC; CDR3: CSASVLPRGPDQYF
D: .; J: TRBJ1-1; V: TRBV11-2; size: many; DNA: TGTGCCAGCAGCTTAGCCACAGGGCCGAATGAAGCTTTCTTT; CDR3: CASSLATGPNEAFF
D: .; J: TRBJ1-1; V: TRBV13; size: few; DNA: TGTGCCAGCAGCAAAAGACGGGGTACAACTGAAGCTTTCTTT; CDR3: CASSKRRGTTEAFF
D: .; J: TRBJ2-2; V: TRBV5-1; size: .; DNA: TGCGCCAGCAGCTTGAATTTGGCAGGATACACCGGGGAGCTGTTTTTT; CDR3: CASSLNLAGYTGELFF
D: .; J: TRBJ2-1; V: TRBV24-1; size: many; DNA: TGTGCCACCGCAATTACCCGGGACAACTCAGAGCAGTTCTTC; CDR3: CATAITRDNSEQFF
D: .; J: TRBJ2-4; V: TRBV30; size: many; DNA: TGTGCCTGGGGAGCCAAAAACATTCAGTACTTC; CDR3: CAWGAKNIQYF
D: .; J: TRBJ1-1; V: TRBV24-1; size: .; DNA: TGTGCCACCAGTGATTTGACTGAAGCTTTCTTT; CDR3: CATSDLTEAFF
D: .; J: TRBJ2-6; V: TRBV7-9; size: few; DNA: TGTGCCAGCAGCATAGAAGCCCTGGACCGCTCTGGGGCCAACGTCCTGACTTTC; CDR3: CASSIEALDRSGANVLTF
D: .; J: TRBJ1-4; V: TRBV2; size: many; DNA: TGTGCCGGCGGCGGTGGACAGAGCAATGAAAAACTGTTTTTT; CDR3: CAGGGGQSNEKLFF
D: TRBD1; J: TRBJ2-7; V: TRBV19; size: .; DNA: TGTGCCAGAGTCCTGACAGGGGGACGACTCTACGAGCAGTACTTC; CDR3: CARVLTGGRLYEQYF
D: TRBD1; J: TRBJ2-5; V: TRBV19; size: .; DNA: TGTGCCAGTAGGCGGACAGGGACGGCGGAGACCCAGTACTTC; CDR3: CASRRTGTAETQYF
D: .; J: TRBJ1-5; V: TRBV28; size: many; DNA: TGTGCCAGCAGTTTTGGCATGCGCAGGGGATACAATCAGCCCCAGCATTTT; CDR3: CASSFGMRRGYNQPQHF
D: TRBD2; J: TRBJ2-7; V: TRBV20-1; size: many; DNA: TGCAGTGCTGACCCCGGGACTAGCTCCTACGAGCAGTACTTC; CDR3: CSADPGTSSYEQYF
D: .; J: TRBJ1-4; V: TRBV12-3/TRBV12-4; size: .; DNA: TGTGCCAGCAGTCCCTTCGGCAGGTCTCTTAATGAAAAACTGTTTTTT; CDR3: CASSPFGRSLNEKLFF
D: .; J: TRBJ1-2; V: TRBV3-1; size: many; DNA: TGTGCCAGCAGCCATTCCTGGACGGGAGAAAACCCCGACTATGGCTACACCTTC; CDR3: CASSHSWTGENPDYGYTF
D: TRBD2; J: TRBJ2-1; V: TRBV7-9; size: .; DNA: TGTGCCAGCATCCTGGGGGGACTAGCGGGAGCCTACAATGAGCAGTTCTTC; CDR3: CASILGGLAGAYNEQFF
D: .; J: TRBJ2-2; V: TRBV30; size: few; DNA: TGTGCCTGGAGAGGGCTCGGGGAGCTGTTTTTT; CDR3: CAWRGLGELFF
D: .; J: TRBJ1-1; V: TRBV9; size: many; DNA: TGTGCCAGCAGCGTAAAGCTGGCAGGGACTGAAGCTTTCTTT; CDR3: CASSVKLAGTEAFF
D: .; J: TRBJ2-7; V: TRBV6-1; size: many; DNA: TGTGCCAGCAGTGCGCGGGACCTACGAAGAATGGACTTC; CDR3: CASSARDLRRMDF
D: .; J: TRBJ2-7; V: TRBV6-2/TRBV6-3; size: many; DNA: TGTGCCAGCACCAAACTCGGCCGCTCCTACGAGCAGTACTTC; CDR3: CASTKLGRSYEQYF
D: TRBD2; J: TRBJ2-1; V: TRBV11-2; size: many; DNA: TGTGCCAGCAGCCTGGGACTAGCGGGAGACGAGCAGTTCTTC; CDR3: CASSLGLAGDEQFF
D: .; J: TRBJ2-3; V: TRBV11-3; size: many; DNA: TGTGCCAGCAGCCACCTTGCGAGCACAGATACGCAGTATTTT; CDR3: CASSHLASTDTQYF
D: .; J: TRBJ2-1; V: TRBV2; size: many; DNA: TGTGCCAGCAGTGTTGGGGTCTTCGACAATGAGCAGTTCTTC; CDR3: CASSVGVFDNEQFF
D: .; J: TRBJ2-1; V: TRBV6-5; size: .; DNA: TGTGCCAGCAGGTACGGGACAAATACCTACAATGAGCAGTTCTTC; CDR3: CASRYGTNTYNEQFF
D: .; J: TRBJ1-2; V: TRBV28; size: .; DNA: TGTGCCAGCATCCCTGCGGGGGGCGGCTACACCTTC; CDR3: CASIPAGGGYTF
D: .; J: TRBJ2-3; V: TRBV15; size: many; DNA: TGTGCCACCCAGAGTAGCCCGCGGCGCACAGATACGCAGTATTTT; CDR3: CATQSSPRRTDTQYF
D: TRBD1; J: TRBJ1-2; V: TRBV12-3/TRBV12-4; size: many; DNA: TGTGCCAGCAGTTGGGACAGCTTCTATGGCTACACCTTC; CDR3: CASSWDSFYGYTF
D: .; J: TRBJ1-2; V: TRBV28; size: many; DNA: TGTGCCAGCAGTGCGGACAGCTATGGCTACACCTTC; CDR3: CASSADSYGYTF
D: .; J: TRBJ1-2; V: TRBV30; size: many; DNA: TGTGCCTGGAGCAGGATTAACTATGGCTACACCTTC; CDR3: CAWSRINYGYTF
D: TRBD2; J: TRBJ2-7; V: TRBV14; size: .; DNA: TGTGCCAGCAGCCGCCTATGGACTAGCGGCTCCTACGAGCAGTGCTTC; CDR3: CASSRLWTSGSYEQCF
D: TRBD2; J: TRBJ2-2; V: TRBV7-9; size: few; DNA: TGTGCCAGCAACTACCCGGGACTAGTTACCGGGGAGCTGTTTTTT; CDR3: CASNYPGLVTGELFF
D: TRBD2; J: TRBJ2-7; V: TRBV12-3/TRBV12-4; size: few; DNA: TGTGCCAGCAGCAAACCGGGACTAGCGGGAGTCGAGCAGTACTTC; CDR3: CASSKPGLAGVEQYF
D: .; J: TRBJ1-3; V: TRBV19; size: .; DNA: TGTGCCAGTAGTATCATCTCCACTTTCCCGGGACGAAATAAAGGAAACACCATATATTTT; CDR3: CASSIISTFPGRNKGNTIYF
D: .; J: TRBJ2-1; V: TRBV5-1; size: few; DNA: TGCGCCAGCAGCTTCCGAAGGTCGAGCTCCTACAATGAGCAGTTCTTC; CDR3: CASSFRRSSSYNEQFF
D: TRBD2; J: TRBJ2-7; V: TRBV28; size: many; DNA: TGTGCCAGCAGTCCTTCGACTAGCGGGTACTACGAGCAGTACTTC; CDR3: CASSPSTSGYYEQYF
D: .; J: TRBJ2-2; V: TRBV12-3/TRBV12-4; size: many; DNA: TGTGCCAGCACCCCCCTCGTCAACACCGGGGAGCTGTTTTTT; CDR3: CASTPLVNTGELFF
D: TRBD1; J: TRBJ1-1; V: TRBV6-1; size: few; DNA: TGTGCCAGCAGTTCCATATACCGGGACAGTGAAGCTTTCTTT; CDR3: CASSSIYRDSEAFF
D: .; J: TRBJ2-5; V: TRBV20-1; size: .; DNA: TGCAGTGCTAGAAAAGGGGGGTTGGAGACCCAGTACTTC; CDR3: CSARKGGLETQYF
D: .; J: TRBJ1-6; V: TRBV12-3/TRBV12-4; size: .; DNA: TGTGCCAGCAGTTTGGTGTCAGACCCCTATAATTCACCCCTCCACTTT; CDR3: CASSLVSDPYNSPLHF
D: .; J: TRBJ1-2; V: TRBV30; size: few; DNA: TGTGCCTGGAAAGGGCAGGCCCGGGGAGGCTACACCTTC; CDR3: CAWKGQARGGYTF
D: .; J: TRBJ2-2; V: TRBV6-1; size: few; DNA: TGTGCCAGCAGTCTCGGACGGCCAACCGGGGAGCTGTTTTTT; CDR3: CASSLGRPTGELFF